The rows below give T cell receptor beta chains drawn from one sample of a study of blood T cell repertoires in COVID-19. Assay used: immunoSEQ multiplex PCR; TCRdb lists only in-frame clones, some missing. Of a few hundred thousand clones in the sample, 65% to 90% were seen once. Sequencing was carried out using PBMCs or T cells enriched from blood (not recorded which). These receptors were obtained from a woman in her forties with acute COVID-19. CDR3s include the opening cysteine and the closing phenylalanine or tryptophan. D genes are given only for firm matches. Where a row states a size, it is once, few, many or the class of an expanded clone; other rows omit it.

V	D	size	J	CDR3	DNA
TRBV5-1	.	.	TRBJ1-3	CASSFQGSGNTIYF	TGCGCCAGCAGCTTCCAGGGCAGTGGAAACACCATATATTTT
TRBV6-5	.	.	TRBJ2-6	CASSYTGIGANVLTF	TGTGCCAGCAGTTACACAGGGATTGGGGCCAACGTCCTGACTTTC
TRBV7-9	TRBD1	.	TRBJ1-4	CASSLGTVPTNEKLFF	TGTGCCAGCAGCTTGGGGACAGTCCCCACTAATGAAAAACTGTTTTTT
TRBV29-1	TRBD1	.	TRBJ1-6	CSARTGLGNSPLHF	TGCAGCGCCAGGACAGGGCTGGGTAATTCACCCCTCCACTTT
TRBV30	.	once	TRBJ2-2	CAWSVHVPGELFF	TGTGCCTGGAGTGTACACGTCCCCGGGGAGCTGTTTTTT
TRBV6-1	TRBD2	.	TRBJ2-3	CASSDGLAESTDTQYF	TGTGCCAGCAGTGACGGACTAGCGGAAAGCACAGATACGCAGTATTTT
TRBV19	TRBD1	.	TRBJ2-2	CASGGTGRSTGELFF	TGTGCCAGTGGAGGGACAGGGAGGTCCACCGGGGAGCTGTTTTTT
TRBV7-3	.	.	TRBJ2-2	CASSRSGNTGELFF	TGTGCCAGCAGCCGTAGCGGGAACACCGGGGAGCTGTTTTTT
TRBV7-9	.	once	TRBJ1-3	CASTILSGNTIYF	TGTGCCAGCACCATTCTCTCTGGAAACACCATATATTTT
TRBV25-1	TRBD1	.	TRBJ1-5	CASRAGGDQPQHF	TGTGCCAGCAGGGCAGGGGGAGATCAGCCCCAGCATTTT
TRBV5-6	.	.	TRBJ2-1	CASSGRQARVVDEQFF	TGTGCCAGCAGCGGGAGACAGGCTCGCGTAGTGGATGAGCAGTTCTTC
TRBV13	.	.	TRBJ1-6	CASSSTGDNSPLHF	TGTGCCAGCAGCTCGACGGGAGACAATTCACCCCTCCACTTT
TRBV25-1	TRBD1	once	TRBJ1-1	CASSESQGEASGTEAFF	TGTGCCAGCAGTGAATCACAGGGGGAAGCCTCAGGCACTGAAGCTTTCTTT
TRBV28	TRBD1	.	TRBJ1-3	CASRGTGRNTIYF	TGTGCCAGCCGGGGGACAGGCCGAAACACCATATATTTT
TRBV19	.	.	TRBJ2-5	CASSINPGQETQYF	TGTGCCAGTAGTATCAACCCGGGACAAGAGACCCAGTACTTC
TRBV25-1	.	.	TRBJ2-7	CASSFAGTYEQYF	TGTGCCAGCAGTTTCGCAGGGACCTACGAGCAGTACTTC
TRBV4-1	TRBD1	once	TRBJ1-1	CASSYRTGTNTEAFF	TGCGCCAGCAGCTACCGGACAGGCACAAACACTGAAGCTTTCTTT
TRBV15	TRBD2	once	TRBJ2-1	CATSSEAGGLFNEQFF	TGTGCCACCAGCAGTGAAGCGGGAGGCCTTTTCAATGAGCAGTTCTTC
TRBV29-1	TRBD2	.	TRBJ2-1	CSVASAGEREQFF	TGCAGCGTTGCTTCGGCGGGGGAACGTGAGCAGTTCTTC
TRBV7-9	TRBD1	once	TRBJ1-1	CASSSPDRAGTEAFF	TGTGCCAGCAGCTCCCCGGACAGGGCCGGCACTGAAGCTTTCTTT
TRBV13	.	.	TRBJ2-4	CASSLPGEYGNIQYF	TGTGCCAGCAGCTTACCCGGGGAGTATGGAAACATTCAGTACTTC
TRBV7-8	TRBD1	.	TRBJ1-5	CASSSPDRGRQPQHF	TGTGCCAGCAGCTCCCCTGACAGGGGCAGACAGCCCCAGCATTTT
TRBV19	TRBD2	.	TRBJ2-1	CASSTAPKRLARTNYNEQFF	TGTGCCAGTAGTACAGCCCCGAAGCGACTAGCAAGAACCAACTACAATGAGCAGTTCTTC
TRBV18	.	.	TRBJ2-7	CASSPERAVSYEQYF	TGTGCCAGCTCACCAGAGCGGGCGGTGTCCTACGAGCAGTACTTC
TRBV18	.	.	TRBJ2-3	CASSPFQGLDTQYF	TGTGCCAGCTCACCATTCCAGGGGTTGGATACGCAGTATTTT
TRBV18	TRBD2	once	TRBJ2-2	CASSPNSGANTGELFF	TGTGCCAGCTCACCAAACAGCGGGGCGAACACCGGGGAGCTGTTTTTT
TRBV3-1/TRBV3-2	.	few	TRBJ2-1	CASSRGSLNEQFF	TGTGCCAGCAGCCGAGGTAGTCTCAATGAGCAGTTCTTC
TRBV28	TRBD2	few	TRBJ2-5	CASSTSGLSLAGSAETQYF	TGTGCCAGCAGTACCTCGGGACTATCCTTGGCCGGGAGTGCGGAGACCCAGTACTTC
TRBV7-7	TRBD2	few	TRBJ2-5	CASSLATGLAGQETQYF	TGTGCCAGCAGCTTGGCCACGGGACTAGCGGGTCAAGAGACCCAGTACTTC